Each of the 31 T cell receptor beta chains below was sequenced from the same sample in a study of response to subunit inactivated influenza vaccine. From the RT-PCR reads, TCRdb called clonotypes with MiXCR, one entry per CDR3 protein. The sample contains about 500,000 distinct CDR3 sequences, more than 15% of which appear only once. This specimen consisted of CD4+ T cells sorted from PBMCs, obtained about 24 months after vaccination. Source of these receptors: a man between 50 and 69 years old who received an inactivated influenza vaccine.

This clonotype was found a few times. V and J are TRBV9 and TRBJ2-3; 7 bases are shared with TRBD1. This CDR3 is 14 amino acids long. The germline gives CDR1 SGDLS, CDR2 YYNGEE. Trimming at V came to 0 bases and at J to 2 bases, leaving 0 bases not matched to a gene. CDR3 loop: CASSVEGATDTQYF. Here the CDR3 DNA reads TGTGCCAGCAGCGTAGAGGGGGCCACAGATACGCAGTATTTT.

This clonotype occurred once. At one of its ends the junction is not consistent with the germline gene, which may arise from a read error. This sequence joins TRBV4-3 and TRBJ2-2; D may be TRBD1 or TRBD2 (5 bases each). Germline values: CDR1 LGHNA, CDR2 YSLEER. The CDR3 runs to 14 residues. CDR3 sequence reads: CASSPGQGRGVLFF. The CDR3, as DNA: TGCGCCAGCAGCCCCGGGCAGGGCCGAGGGGTGCTGTTTTTT.

This chain uses TRBV19 with TRBJ1-5; D remains ambiguous. The germline gives CDR1 LNHDA, CDR2 SQIVND (reference sequence). CDR3 length equals 16 residues. V lost 2 bases to trimming and J lost 0 bases, with 11 bases between them. CDR3 amino acids: CASSISSGDSNQPQHF. The CDR3 DNA is TGTGCCAGTAGTATAAGTTCAGGAGATAGCAATCAGCCCCAGCATTTT.

This clonotype was counted between two and nine times. The chain has TRBV5-5 and TRBJ2-7, with 8 nucleotides matching TRBD2. The CDR3 totals 16 residues. Germline lookup yields CDR1 SGHKS and CDR2 YYEKEE (reference sequence). Germline trimming cut 0 bases from V and 4 bases from J; bases unmatched to any gene: 9. CDR3: CASSLASGAGVYEQYF. CDR3 bases: TGTGCCAGCAGCTTGGCCTCTGGAGCGGGAGTTTACGAGCAGTACTTC.

This clonotype showed up just a few times. The chain employs TRBV5-1 and TRBJ1-4; 7 bases align to TRBD1. CDR3 length equals 15 residues. Looked up from germline, CDR1 is SGHRS and CDR2 is YFSETQ. V was clipped by 4 bases and J by 8 bases; unmatched bases: 11. For the CDR3, the DNA is TGCGCCAGCAGCCCTGAGACAGGGCGGTCCGAAAAACTGTTTTTT. The encoded protein is CASSPETGRSEKLFF.

The rearrangement joins TRBV2 to TRBJ2-2, with 10 positions matching TRBD1. The V gene's germline CDR1 is SNHLY and CDR2 FYNNEI. CDR3 size: 14 residues. V lost 11 bases to trimming and J lost 4 bases; unmatched junction nucleotides: 7. The CDR3 protein is CAGRQGASTGELFF. The CDR3 DNA is TGTGCCGGAAGACAGGGGGCGAGCACCGGGGAGCTGTTTTTT.

This clonotype came up many times. V gene TRBV20-1 combines with J gene TRBJ2-5; maybe TRBD2 (5 bases). CDR1 and CDR2 from the germline V gene are DFQATT and SNEGSKA (reference sequence). This CDR3 has 16 residues. V lost 0 bases and J lost 4, with 18 bases in between. The CDR3 sequence: CSAREPGPKGRETQYF. CDR3 sequence (DNA): TGCAGTGCTAGAGAGCCGGGCCCAAAAGGGAGAGAGACCCAGTACTTC.

The rearrangement uses TRBV6-6 and TRBJ2-4; 8 positions match TRBD2. Germline V gene sequence: CDR1 MNHNY, CDR2 SVGAGI (reference sequence). The CDR3 contains 11 residues. V was pared by 6 bases and J by 13 bases, with 5 bases of the junction left unmatched. The CDR3: CASSTGGWQYF. CDR3 nucleotide sequence: TGTGCCAGCAGCACGGGGGGGTGGCAGTACTTC.

The rearrangement uses TRBV14 and TRBJ2-7, with 9 bases identical to TRBD2. Germline V CDR1 and CDR2: SGHDN, FVKESK. The length of the CDR3 is 14 residues. The V segment lost 6 bases and the J segment 6 bases; nucleotides outside the gene matches: 9. As DNA, the CDR3 is TGTGCCAGCAGTCCTTTAGCGGGAGAAACCGAGCAGTACTTC. This gives the protein CASSPLAGETEQYF. Based on the CDR3 plus reference TRBV14 and TRBJ2-7, the full variable domain is EAGVTQFPSHSVIEKGQTVTLRCDPISGHDNLYWYRRVMGKEIKFLLHFVKESKQDESGMPNNRFLAERTGGTYSTLKVQPAELEDSGVYFCASSPLAGETEQYFGPGTRLTVT.

This clonotype showed up just a few times. The J gene is TRBJ2-1, the V gene TRBV11-2; tentative D call: TRBD2 (5 bases). Trimming removed 5 bases at V and 4 bases at J, with 15 bases between. Germline V CDR1 and CDR2: SGHAT, FQNNGV. This CDR3 region has 15 residues. CDR3 sequence: CASSPDMTIYNEQFF. CDR3 DNA: TGTGCCAGCAGCCCAGACATGACTATTTACAATGAGCAGTTCTTC.

This clonotype was observed a few times. The chain recombines TRBV5-1 with TRBJ2-7; D possibly corresponds to TRBD1 (6 bases). The germline CDR1 and CDR2 sequences are SGHRS and YFSETQ. Trimming shortened V by 0 bases and J by 0 bases, and 16 bases separated the two germline ends. There are 17 residues in the CDR3. The CDR3 sequence: CASSLVFVQGPSYEQYF. The DNA for the CDR3 is TGCGCCAGCAGCTTGGTATTTGTTCAGGGGCCCTCCTACGAGCAGTACTTC.

This clonotype was picked up a small number of times. The chain combines TRBV11-2 with TRBJ1-4, with 7 bases identical to TRBD1. Germline assignment: CDR1 SGHAT and CDR2 FQNNGV. V lost 7 bases to trimming and J lost 4 bases; unmatched junction nucleotides: 9. The CDR3 covers 15 residues. In nucleotides, the CDR3 is TGTGCCAGCATCCAATCGGGACAGAATAATGAAAAACTGTTTTTT. Encoded protein: CASIQSGQNNEKLFF.

The genes are TRBV25-1 and TRBJ2-2; TRBD2 might be the D (6 bases). Germline CDR1 reads MGHDK; CDR2 reads SYGVNS. The CDR3 sequence is 14 residues long. Trimming left V 6 bases short and J 4 bases short, with 12 bases between. The CDR3 DNA follows: TGTGCCAGCAGAAAGGACTACTTCACCGGGGAGCTGTTTTTT. Translation gives CASRKDYFTGELFF.

The chain couples TRBV7-2 to TRBJ2-3; D may be TRBD2 (5 bases). V was clipped by 5 bases and J by 9 bases, with 15 bases between them. CDR3 size: 13 residues. Germline V CDR1 and CDR2: SGHTA, FQGNSA. The CDR3 sequence: CASSKRTPGTQYF. The DNA of the CDR3 is TGTGCCAGCAGCAAAAGGACTCCAGGAACGCAGTATTTT.

CDR3 in DNA: TGTGCCAGCAGTTTAGGGGCGGGACAGGGTACCTACGAGCAGTACTTC. As protein: CASSLGAGQGTYEQYF. This chain connects TRBV12-3 or TRBV12-4 to TRBJ2-7; TRBD1 agrees at 9 bases. The CDR3 loop spans 16 amino acids. J was trimmed by 2 bases and V by 1 base; bases with no gene match: 6.

The V gene is TRBV5-1, the J gene TRBJ2-5; D may correspond to TRBD1 or TRBD2 (5 bases each). CDR1 and CDR2 from the germline V gene are SGHRS and YFSETQ. The CDR3 has 15 amino acids. V lost 0 bases, J lost 2 bases, and 11 bases lay in between. CDR3 protein: CASSLDSGPQETQYF. DNA for the CDR3: TGCGCCAGCAGCTTGGATTCGGGGCCTCAAGAGACCCAGTACTTC. The complete variable domain, with remaining parts taken from reference TRBV5-1 and TRBJ2-5, reads KAGVTQTPRYLIKTRGQQVTLSCSPISGHRSVSWYQQTPGQGLQFLFEYFSETQRNKGNFPGRFSGRQFSNSRSEMNVSTLELGDSALYLCASSLDSGPQETQYFGPGTRLLVL.

V and J are TRBV28 and TRBJ2-6, with TRBD1 as a possible D gene (6 bases). This CDR3 has 17 residues. Germline values: CDR1 MDHEN, CDR2 SYDVKM. V lost 8 bases and J 4 bases, leaving 21 bases between the germline ends. DNA for the CDR3: TGTGCCAGCCGCTACAGGGACCAGTGGCCGGGGGCCAACGTCCTGACTTTC. Translation: CASRYRDQWPGANVLTF.

The rearrangement links TRBV5-6 to TRBJ2-3; D is ambiguous. This CDR3 has 14 residues. From germline, CDR1 is SGHDT and CDR2 YYEEEE. With 2 bases removed from V and 2 bases from J, the gap between germline ends came to 9 bases. The DNA for the CDR3 is TGTGCCAGCAGCTTTAGTCCGGACACAGATACGCAGTATTTT. Translating gives CASSFSPDTDTQYF. The entire variable domain, with the rest obtained from reference TRBV5-6 and TRBJ2-3, is as follows: DAGVTQSPTHLIKTRGQQVTLRCSPKSGHDTVSWYQQALGQGPQFIFQYYEEEERQRGNFPDRFSGHQFPNYSSELNVNALLLGDSALYLCASSFSPDTDTQYFGPGTRLTVL.

Only a few counts were recorded for this clonotype. The V and J genes are TRBV14 and TRBJ1-1; D unresolved. The ends were cut back, 4 bases at V and 0 bases at J, with 12 bases in the middle. CDR1 and CDR2 (germline): SGHDN, FVKESK. There are 15 residues in the CDR3. DNA of the CDR3: TGTGCCAGCAGCCTTGCCTTACACATGAACACTGAAGCTTTCTTT. It yields the protein CASSLALHMNTEAFF. The full variable domain, its missing parts supplied by reference TRBV14 and TRBJ1-1, is EAGVTQFPSHSVIEKGQTVTLRCDPISGHDNLYWYRRVMGKEIKFLLHFVKESKQDESGMPNNRFLAERTGGTYSTLKVQPAELEDSGVYFCASSLALHMNTEAFFGQGTRLTVV.

The rearrangement joins TRBV20-1 to TRBJ2-3, with 12 bases identical to TRBD2. CDR3 size: 16 residues. CDR1 and CDR2 from the germline V gene are DFQATT and SNEGSKA (reference sequence). V lost 3 bases and J lost 6; bases outside the gene matches: 10. This CDR3 reads CSASLSLTSGSDTQYF. CDR3 in DNA: TGCAGTGCTAGCTTATCCTTGACTAGCGGGAGTGATACGCAGTATTTT.

This clonotype has only a few counts. The V call is TRBV25-1, the J call TRBJ2-5, with D perhaps being TRBD1 or TRBD2 (5 bases each). CDR1 and CDR2 from the germline V gene are MGHDK and SYGVNS. The CDR3 is 15 residues long. The germline V and J ends were trimmed by 3 bases and 7 bases, with 18 bases remaining between them. CDR3 protein: CASSESRVGEGTQYF. The CDR3 bases are TGTGCCAGCAGTGAGAGCAGGGTGGGAGAAGGGACCCAGTACTTC.

The chain has TRBV20-1 and TRBJ1-6; the D is unclear. V was shortened by 2 bases and J by 4 bases, with 12 bases between the two germline ends. This CDR3 contains 15 residues. Germline loops: CDR1 DFQATT, CDR2 SNEGSKA (reference sequence). The CDR3 sequence is CSARLRAVYNSPLHF. The CDR3 DNA reads TGCAGTGCTAGATTGCGGGCCGTATATAATTCACCCCTCCACTTT.

The rearrangement joins TRBV7-8 to TRBJ2-6; D is undetermined. The CDR3 runs 16 residues. Germline lookup yields CDR1 SGHVS and CDR2 FQNEAQ. Trimming removed 5 bases from V and 4 bases from J, with 15 bases in between. The CDR3 nucleotides read TGTGCCAGCAGCCTACGGGCCCAACCGGGGGCCAACGTCCTGACTTTC. Residues: CASSLRAQPGANVLTF. Looking up the rest from reference TRBV7-8 and TRBJ2-6 gives the full variable domain: GAGVSQSPRYKVAKRGQDVALRCDPISGHVSLFWYQQALGQGPEFLTYFQNEAQLDKSGLPSDRFFAERPEGSVSTLKIQRTQQEDSAVYLCASSLRAQPGANVLTFGAGSRLTVL.

This clonotype showed up just a few times. V usage is TRBV20-1 and J usage is TRBJ2-2; D perhaps matches TRBD2 (6 bases). Germline assignment: CDR1 DFQATT and CDR2 SNEGSKA (reference sequence). V lost 6 bases and J lost 1, with 12 bases in between. This CDR3 is built from 14 residues. The CDR3 DNA reads as TGCAGTGCAATTTCGGGGGTGAACACCGGGGAGCTGTTTTTT. Translation: CSAISGVNTGELFF.

This clonotype was counted between two and nine times. This chain's CDR3 is CSVEVTGGLWETQYF. CDR3 bases: TGCAGCGTTGAAGTGACAGGGGGCCTTTGGGAGACCCAGTACTTC. The gene calls are TRBV29-1 and TRBJ2-5, with 10 bases that match TRBD1. This CDR3 has 15 amino acids. Trimming took 1 base from V and 5 from J; bases not matched to a gene: 7. Per the germline V gene, CDR1 is SQVTM and CDR2 is ANQGSEA.

The rearrangement links TRBV27 to TRBJ1-4, with D tentatively TRBD1 (5 bases). The CDR3 loop spans 14 amino acids. V was clipped by 3 bases and J by 8 bases, with 13 bases between them. The germline V gene has CDR1 MNHEY and CDR2 SMNVEV (reference sequence). The CDR3 region has the DNA TGTGCCAGCAGTTTCTTAGGGGATAGGGAAAAACTGTTTTTT. It yields the protein CASSFLGDREKLFF.

This clonotype was detected a few times. This sequence joins TRBV6-5 and TRBJ1-2; possibly TRBD1 for D (6 bases). Trimming cost V 8 bases and J 4 bases, with 11 bases left between them. The CDR3 is made up of 12 amino acids. Germline values: CDR1 MNHEY, CDR2 SVGAGI. CDR3: CASRGGGYGYTF. DNA for the CDR3: TGTGCCAGCCGAGGAGGGGGCTATGGCTACACCTTC.

V is TRBV5-4 and J is TRBJ2-1; D unclear. Deletions cut 4 bases from V and 4 bases from J, with 15 bases between. CDR3 size: 15 residues. From germline, CDR1 is SGHNT and CDR2 YYREEE (reference sequence). The chain's CDR3 is CASSLTVGQYNEQFF. The DNA of the CDR3 is TGTGCCAGCAGCCTTACAGTAGGCCAGTACAATGAGCAGTTCTTC.

In its sample, this clonotype was seen a few times. The J gene is TRBJ1-5, the V gene TRBV7-2; D not certain. The CDR3 is made up of 15 amino acids. Trimming took 1 base from V and 3 from J, leaving 10 bases between them. Germline values: CDR1 SGHTA, CDR2 FQGNSA. Written as DNA, the CDR3 is TGTGCCAGCAGCTTAGACCCAGGATCCAATCAGCCCCAGCATTTT. Protein sequence: CASSLDPGSNQPQHF. Drawing the rest from reference TRBV7-2 and TRBJ1-5, the complete variable domain is GAGVSQSPSNKVTEKGKDVELRCDPISGHTALYWYRQSLGQGLEFLIYFQGNSAPDKSGLPSDRFSAERTGGSVSTLTIQRTQQEDSAVYLCASSLDPGSNQPQHFGDGTRLSIL.

Ten or more counts support this clonotype. The V call is TRBV4-3, the J call TRBJ2-1, with D perhaps given as TRBD1 or TRBD2 (5 bases each). The germline CDR1 and CDR2 sequences are LGHNA and YSLEER. Trimming shortened V by 2 bases and J by 5 bases, and 13 bases separated the two germline ends. The CDR3 covers 15 residues. The CDR3 reads CASSQSRDLDNEQFF. The CDR3 DNA reads TGCGCCAGCAGCCAATCCCGGGACCTCGACAATGAGCAGTTCTTC.

The chain uses TRBV28 and TRBJ2-7; D is undetermined. Germline V lookup: CDR1 MDHEN, CDR2 SYDVKM. CDR3 size: 11 residues. The V end was cut by 5 bases, the J end by 4 bases, with 6 bases between. The CDR3 DNA follows: TGTGCCAGCAGTCGGCAGTACGAGCAGTACTTC. Encoded protein: CASSRQYEQYF.